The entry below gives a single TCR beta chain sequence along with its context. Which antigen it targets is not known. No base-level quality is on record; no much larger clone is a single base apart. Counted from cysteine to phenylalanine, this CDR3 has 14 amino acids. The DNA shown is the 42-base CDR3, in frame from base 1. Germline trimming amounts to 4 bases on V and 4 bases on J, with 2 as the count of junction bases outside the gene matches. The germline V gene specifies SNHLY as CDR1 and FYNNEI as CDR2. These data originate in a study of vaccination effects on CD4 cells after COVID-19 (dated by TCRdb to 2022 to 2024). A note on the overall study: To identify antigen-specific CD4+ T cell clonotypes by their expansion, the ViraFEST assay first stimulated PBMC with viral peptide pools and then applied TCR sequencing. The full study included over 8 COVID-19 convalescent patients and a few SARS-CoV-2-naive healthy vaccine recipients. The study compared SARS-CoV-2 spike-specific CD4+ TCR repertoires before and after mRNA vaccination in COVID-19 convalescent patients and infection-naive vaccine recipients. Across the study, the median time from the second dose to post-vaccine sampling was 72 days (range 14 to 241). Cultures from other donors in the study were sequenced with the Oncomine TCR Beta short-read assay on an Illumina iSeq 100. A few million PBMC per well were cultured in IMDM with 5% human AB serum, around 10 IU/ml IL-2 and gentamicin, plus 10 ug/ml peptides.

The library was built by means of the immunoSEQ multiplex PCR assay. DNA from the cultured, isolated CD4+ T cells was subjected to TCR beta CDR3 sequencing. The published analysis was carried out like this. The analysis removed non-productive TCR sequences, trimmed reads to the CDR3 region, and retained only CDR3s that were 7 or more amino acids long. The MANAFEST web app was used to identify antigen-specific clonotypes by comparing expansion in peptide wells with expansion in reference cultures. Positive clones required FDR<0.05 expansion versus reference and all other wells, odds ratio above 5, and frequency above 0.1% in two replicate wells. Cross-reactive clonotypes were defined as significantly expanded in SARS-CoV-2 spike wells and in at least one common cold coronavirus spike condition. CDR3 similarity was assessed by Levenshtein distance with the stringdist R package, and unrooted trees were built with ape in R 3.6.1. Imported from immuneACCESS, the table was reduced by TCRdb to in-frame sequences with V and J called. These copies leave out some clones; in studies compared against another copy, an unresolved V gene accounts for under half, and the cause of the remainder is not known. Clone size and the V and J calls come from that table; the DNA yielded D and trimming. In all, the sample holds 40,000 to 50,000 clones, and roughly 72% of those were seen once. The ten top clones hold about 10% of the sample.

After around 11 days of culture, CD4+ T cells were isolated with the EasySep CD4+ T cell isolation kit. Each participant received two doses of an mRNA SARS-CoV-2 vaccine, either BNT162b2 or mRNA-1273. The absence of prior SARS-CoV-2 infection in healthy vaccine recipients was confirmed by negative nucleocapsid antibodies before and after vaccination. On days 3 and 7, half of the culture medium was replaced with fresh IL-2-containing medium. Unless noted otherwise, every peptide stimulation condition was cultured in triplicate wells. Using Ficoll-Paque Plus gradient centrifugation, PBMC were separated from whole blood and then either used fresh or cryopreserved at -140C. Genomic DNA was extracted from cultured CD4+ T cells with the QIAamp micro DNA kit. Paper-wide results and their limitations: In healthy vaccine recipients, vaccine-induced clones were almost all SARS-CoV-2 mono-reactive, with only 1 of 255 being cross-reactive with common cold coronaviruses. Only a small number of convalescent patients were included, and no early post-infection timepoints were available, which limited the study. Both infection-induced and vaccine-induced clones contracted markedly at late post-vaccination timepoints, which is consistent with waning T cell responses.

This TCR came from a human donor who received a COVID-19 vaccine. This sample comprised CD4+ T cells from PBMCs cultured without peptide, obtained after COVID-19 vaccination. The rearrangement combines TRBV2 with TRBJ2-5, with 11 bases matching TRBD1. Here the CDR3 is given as CASSGDRGIETQYF. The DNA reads TGTGCCAGCAGTGGGGACAGGGGGATAGAGACCCAGTACTTC.